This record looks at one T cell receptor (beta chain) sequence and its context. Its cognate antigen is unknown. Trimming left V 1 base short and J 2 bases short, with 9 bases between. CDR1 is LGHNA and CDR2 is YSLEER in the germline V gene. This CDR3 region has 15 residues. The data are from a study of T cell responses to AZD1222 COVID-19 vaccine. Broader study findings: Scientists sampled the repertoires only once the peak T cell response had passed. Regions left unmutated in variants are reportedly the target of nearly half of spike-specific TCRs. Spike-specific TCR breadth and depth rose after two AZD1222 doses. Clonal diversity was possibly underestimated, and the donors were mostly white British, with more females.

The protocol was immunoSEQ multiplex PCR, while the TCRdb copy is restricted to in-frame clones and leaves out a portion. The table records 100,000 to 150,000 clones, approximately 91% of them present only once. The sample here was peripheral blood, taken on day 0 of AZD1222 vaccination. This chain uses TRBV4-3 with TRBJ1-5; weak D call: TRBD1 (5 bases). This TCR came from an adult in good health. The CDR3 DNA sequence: TGCGCCAGCAGCCAAGTATTAGGGGGCAATCAGCCCCAGCATTTT. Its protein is CASSQVLGGNQPQHF.